A single sample gave rise to the 5 T cell receptor beta chains below, sequenced in a study of T-cell memory formation after mild COVID-19. TCRdb itself ran the 5' RACE reads through MiXCR, one entry per CDR3 protein. The table lists approximately 560,000 distinct CDR3 sequences, 15% to 20% of them singletons, with roughly 8.2% in the top ten. The sequenced sample was PBMCs or a T cell subset sorted from them (not recorded which). All receptors derive from an adult woman who had mild COVID-19 (a few samples of this study predate the infection). Cell type and time point are not known.

V is TRBV7-8 and J is TRBJ2-1; TRBD2 matches 10 bases. Germline V CDR1 and CDR2: SGHVS, FQNEAQ. V lost 4 bases, J lost 7 bases, and 7 bases stayed unmatched. This CDR3 contains 15 residues. CDR3 DNA: TGTGCCAGCAGCTCCACTAGCGGGAATTGGAATGAGCAGTTCTTC. This encodes CASSSTSGNWNEQFF.

This clonotype turned up a few times. The chain uses TRBV7-6 and TRBJ2-3; 8 bases align to TRBD2. Germline assignment: CDR1 SGHVS and CDR2 FNYEAQ. The ends lost 5 bases at V and 0 bases at J; junction bases unmatched: 10. The CDR3 extends over 17 amino acids. The CDR3: CASSPGIAGTSTDTQYF. Written as DNA, the CDR3 is TGTGCCAGCAGCCCCGGAATAGCGGGGACTAGCACAGATACGCAGTATTTT.

The chain couples TRBV24-1 to TRBJ2-3, with TRBD1 matching over 11 bases. The CDR3 covers 16 residues. The ends lost 4 bases at V and 6 bases at J; junction bases unmatched: 8. Germline CDR1 and CDR2: KGHDR and SFDVKD. CDR3 protein: CATSEWTGGVGDTQYF. The CDR3 DNA follows: TGTGCCACCAGTGAGTGGACAGGGGGCGTAGGGGATACGCAGTATTTT.

The chain links TRBV2 to TRBJ1-2; D not resolved. CDR3 length: 14 amino acids. Trimming pared 5 bases from V and 1 base from J, leaving 11 bases between. Germline values: CDR1 SNHLY, CDR2 FYNNEI. The DNA of the CDR3 is TGTGCCAGCAGTCCTATCGAGTATAACTATGGCTACACCTTC. Encoded protein: CASSPIEYNYGYTF.

This clonotype was seen a handful of times. This chain links TRBV13 with TRBJ2-6; TRBD2 might be the D (5 bases). This CDR3 contains 16 residues. Germline CDR1 and CDR2: PRHDT and FYEKMQ (reference sequence). The V gene lost 2 bases and the J gene lost 0 bases, with 8 bases spanning the gap. As DNA, the CDR3 is TGTGCCAGCAGCTTATTCGAGGGCTCTGGGGCCAACGTCCTGACTTTC. It specifies CASSLFEGSGANVLTF.